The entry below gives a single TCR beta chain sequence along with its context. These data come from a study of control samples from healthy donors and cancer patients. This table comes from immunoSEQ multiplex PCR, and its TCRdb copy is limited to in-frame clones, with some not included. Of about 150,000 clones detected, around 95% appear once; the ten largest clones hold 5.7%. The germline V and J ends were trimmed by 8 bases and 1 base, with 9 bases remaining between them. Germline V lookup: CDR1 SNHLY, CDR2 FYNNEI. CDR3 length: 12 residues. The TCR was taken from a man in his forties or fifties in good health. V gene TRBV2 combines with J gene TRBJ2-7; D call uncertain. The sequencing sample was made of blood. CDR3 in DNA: TGTGCCAGCTCGACACAGTCCTACGAGCAGTACTTC. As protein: CASSTQSYEQYF.